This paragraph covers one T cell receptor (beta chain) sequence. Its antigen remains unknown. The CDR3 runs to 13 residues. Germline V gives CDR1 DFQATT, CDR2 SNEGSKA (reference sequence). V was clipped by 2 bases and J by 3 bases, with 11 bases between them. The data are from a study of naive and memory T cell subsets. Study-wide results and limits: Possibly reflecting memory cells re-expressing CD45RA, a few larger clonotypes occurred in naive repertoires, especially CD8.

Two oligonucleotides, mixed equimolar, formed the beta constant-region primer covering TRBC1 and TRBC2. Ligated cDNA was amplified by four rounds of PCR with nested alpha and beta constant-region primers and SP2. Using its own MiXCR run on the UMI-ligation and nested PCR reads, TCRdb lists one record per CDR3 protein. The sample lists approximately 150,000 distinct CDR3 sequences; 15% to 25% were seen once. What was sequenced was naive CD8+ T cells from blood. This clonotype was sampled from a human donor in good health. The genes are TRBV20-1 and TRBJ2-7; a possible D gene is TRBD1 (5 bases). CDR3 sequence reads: CSARPTARYEQYF. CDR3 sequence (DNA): TGCAGTGCTAGACCGACAGCTCGCTACGAGCAGTACTTC.